The 8 T cell receptor beta chains below come from one sample, sequenced in a study of blood T cell repertoires in COVID-19. Repertoires were generated with immunoSEQ multiplex PCR, while TCRdb's copy carries only in-frame clones and drops some. The sample has about 220,000 clones, 83% seen once; the top ten hold approximately 3.8%. Sequencing was done on a sample of PBMCs or T cells enriched from blood (not recorded which). These receptors all come from a middle-aged woman who had been exposed to COVID-19.

The table lists this clone with a count of one. This sequence joins TRBV9 and TRBJ1-5; 7 positions match TRBD1. This CDR3 contains 15 residues. Germline values: CDR1 SGDLS, CDR2 YYNGEE. The J segment lost 3 bases and the V segment lost 4 bases, leaving 7 bases of the junction unmatched. This CDR3 is CASSPWDSNNQPQHF. CDR3 bases: TGTGCCAGCAGCCCTTGGGACAGTAACAATCAGCCCCAGCATTTT.

This chain connects TRBV3-1 (or the pseudogene TRBV3-2) to TRBJ1-6, with 8 nucleotides matching TRBD1. This CDR3 has 19 amino acids. Germline CDR1 is LGHDT and CDR2 is YNNKEL (reference sequence). The trim removed 2 bases at V and 0 bases at J, leaving 9 bases unmatched. DNA of the CDR3: TGTGCCAGCAGCCAATCAGGGGGCGTGGGGGGCTCCTATAATTCACCCCTCCACTTT. Its protein product is CASSQSGGVGGSYNSPLHF.

This clone appeared a single time. The chain carries TRBV4-2 and TRBJ2-1; 8 bases line up with TRBD2. Germline trimming cut 4 bases from V and 0 bases from J; bases unmatched to any gene: 5. Germline-derived CDR1 and CDR2 are LGHNA and YNFKEQ. This CDR3 spans 16 amino acids. The CDR3 spells CASSPLAGSSYNEQFF. CDR3 sequence (DNA): TGTGCCAGCAGCCCCCTAGCGGGTAGCTCCTACAATGAGCAGTTCTTC.

The chain employs TRBV10-3 and TRBJ2-5, with 7 positions matching TRBD1. CDR1 is ENHRY and CDR2 is SYGVKD in the germline V gene. V lost 6 bases, J lost 3 bases, and 4 bases stayed unmatched. The CDR3 sequence is 13 residues long. The CDR3 DNA reads as TGTGCCATCAGAGGGACAGTCAAAGAGACCCAGTACTTC. Translated, it gives CAIRGTVKETQYF.

The chain couples TRBV2 to TRBJ2-1; 9 nucleotides agree with TRBD2. CDR1 and CDR2 from the germline V gene are SNHLY and FYNNEI. The CDR3 has 14 residues. Trimming at V came to 7 bases and at J to 3 bases, leaving 4 bases not matched to a gene. DNA of the CDR3: TGTGCCAGCAAAGAGCGGGGGGTCTACAATGAGCAGTTCTTC. Amino acid sequence: CASKERGVYNEQFF.

The chain recombines TRBV18 with TRBJ1-2; TRBD1 matches at 9 bases. This CDR3 region has 16 residues. Germline V gene data show CDR1 as KGHSH and CDR2 as LQKENI. V lost 2 bases, J lost 8 bases, and 12 bases stayed unmatched. CDR3 in DNA: TGTGCCAGCTCACCAACACCGGGGACAGGGATGAGGGGCTACACCTTC. Its translation is CASSPTPGTGMRGYTF.

V is TRBV7-9 and J is TRBJ2-3, with TRBD1 as a possible D gene (5 bases). V lost 1 base, J lost 3 bases, and 8 bases lay in between. The CDR3 runs to 14 residues. CDR1 is SEHNR, CDR2 FQNEAQ, per germline (reference sequence). The CDR3 is CASSLDRSTDTQYF. For the CDR3, the DNA is TGTGCCAGCAGCTTAGACAGGAGTACAGATACGCAGTATTTT.

Only one count was recorded for this clone. The V and J genes are TRBV30 and TRBJ1-6, with TRBD1 matching 7 bases. The V gene end was trimmed by 3 bases and the J gene end by 9 bases; junction bases not matched to a gene: 14. The CDR3 runs to 16 residues. Per germline, CDR1 GTSNPN and CDR2 SVGIG (reference sequence). The CDR3 reads CAWRARQGSASSPLHF. CDR3 nucleotide sequence: TGTGCCTGGAGGGCTCGACAGGGATCTGCGTCTTCACCCCTCCACTTT.